These T cell receptor beta chains were read from a single sample in a study of T cell responses to AZD1222 COVID-19 vaccine. Libraries were prepared by immunoSEQ multiplex PCR; TCRdb keeps only in-frame clonotypes and omits some of them. Among roughly 70,000 clones listed, 75% to 85% were seen once. The specimen comprised peripheral blood, sampled on day 0 of AZD1222 vaccination. These receptors originate from an adult in good health. Both conserved end residues are part of each CDR3. A D gene is named only where the DNA matches it firmly. Some rows mark clone size as missing; the rest say once, few, many or name a class of expanded clone.

size	D	J	V	DNA	CDR3
.	.	TRBJ1-5	TRBV6-6	TGTGCCAGCAGTCGGAGTCAGCCAGGGATTAGCAATCAGCCCCAGCATTTT	CASSRSQPGISNQPQHF
.	.	TRBJ1-2	TRBV2	TGTGCCAGCAGCGGAGGCGAAGGGTTCTATGGCTACACCTTC	CASSGGEGFYGYTF
.	.	TRBJ2-7	TRBV6-5	TGTGCCAGCAGGGTGTGGGGCTCCTACGAGCAGTACTTC	CASRVWGSYEQYF
.	.	TRBJ1-6	TRBV30	TGTGCCTGGACAGGACCCCAATATAATTCACCCCTCCACTTT	CAWTGPQYNSPLHF
few	.	TRBJ1-1	TRBV5-4	TGTGCCAGCAGCTTGGACTTAGGGGGGTATGAAGCTTTCTTT	CASSLDLGGYEAFF
.	TRBD2	TRBJ2-1	TRBV7-8	TGTGCCAGCAGCGCCGGGACTAGCTACAATGAGCAGTTCTTC	CASSAGTSYNEQFF
.	TRBD1	TRBJ2-3	TRBV3-1/TRBV3-2	TGTGCCAGCAGCCAAGATCTAGGGGGGACAGGGGGCTTAGATACGCAGTATTTT	CASSQDLGGTGGLDTQYF
few	.	TRBJ2-6	TRBV9	TGTGCCAGCACCCAGGCCGGGGCCAACGTCCTGACTTTC	CASTQAGANVLTF
once	TRBD2	TRBJ2-3	TRBV5-1	TGCGCCAGCAGGCTTGGGTCTAGCGGGCCTGTTGATACGCAGTATTTT	CASRLGSSGPVDTQYF
few	.	TRBJ2-6	TRBV6-6	TGTGCCAGCAGTTATAAGGGCTCTGGGGCCAACGTCCTGACTTTC	CASSYKGSGANVLTF
.	.	TRBJ2-7	TRBV7-7	TGTGCCAGCAGCCCCTTCTCCGACCTGGCAATCTACGAGCAGTACTTC	CASSPFSDLAIYEQYF
.	.	TRBJ2-5	TRBV7-9	TGTGCCAGCAGCTCCAGGGAGACCCAGTACTTC	CASSSRETQYF
.	TRBD1	TRBJ1-3	TRBV4-1	TGCGCCAGCAGCCTAGACGGACAGGGGAGCGGAAACACCATATATTTT	CASSLDGQGSGNTIYF
.	.	TRBJ2-5	TRBV11-3	TGTGCCAGCAGCTTAGAAGGGACGCCTCAAGAGACCCAGTACTTC	CASSLEGTPQETQYF
.	.	TRBJ1-1	TRBV3-1/TRBV3-2	TGTGCCAGCAGCCCAAGTACACCTCCAACTGAAGCTTTCTTT	CASSPSTPPTEAFF
.	.	TRBJ2-2	TRBV6-6	TGTGCCAGCAGTTTTCCCGAATCTGACACCGGGGAGCTGTTTTTT	CASSFPESDTGELFF
once	.	TRBJ1-5	TRBV3-1/TRBV3-2	TGTGCCAGCAGGGAACAGGGTAGCAATCAGCCCCAGCATTTT	CASREQGSNQPQHF
.	.	TRBJ1-1	TRBV3-1/TRBV3-2	TGTGCCAGCAGCCATCTCACAGGGTACACTGAAGCTTTCTTT	CASSHLTGYTEAFF
.	.	TRBJ2-5	TRBV12-3/TRBV12-4	TGTGCCAGCCGAGCGGCAAACCAAGAGACCCAGTACTTC	CASRAANQETQYF
.	.	TRBJ1-1	TRBV10-3	TGTGCCATCAGTGGAGGTCCAGCTTCGAACACTGAAGCTTTCTTT	CAISGGPASNTEAFF
.	TRBD1	TRBJ1-2	TRBV28	TGTGCCAGCCACACCTATTACAGGGGGCGGCATGGCTACACCTTC	CASHTYYRGRHGYTF
.	TRBD1	TRBJ1-1	TRBV3-1/TRBV3-2	TGTGCCAGCAGCCAAGAGGGGACAGGGAACCGGAACACTGAAGCTTTCTTT	CASSQEGTGNRNTEAFF
.	.	TRBJ1-2	TRBV9	TGTGCCAGCAGCGTAACCGGGGAATATGGCTACACCTTC	CASSVTGEYGYTF
.	.	TRBJ2-2	TRBV7-2	TGTGCCAGCAGCTTGCGGCTCGGGGCCTCTACCGGGGAGCTGTTTTTT	CASSLRLGASTGELFF
.	.	TRBJ2-7	TRBV9	TGTGCCAGCAGCGTAGCCGGGCTCCAAGACGAGCAGTACTTC	CASSVAGLQDEQYF
once	.	TRBJ1-1	TRBV6-5	TGTGCCAGCATCCAACTCGGGGGGGACACTGAAGCTTTCTTT	CASIQLGGDTEAFF
.	TRBD2	TRBJ2-7	TRBV9	TGTGCCAGCAGCGTAGATCCTAGCGGGTCTTACGAGCAGTACTTC	CASSVDPSGSYEQYF
.	.	TRBJ2-3	TRBV30	TGTGCCTGGGGGTCGGGGGACACAGATACGCAGTATTTT	CAWGSGDTDTQYF
.	TRBD1	TRBJ1-1	TRBV3-1/TRBV3-2	TGTGCCAGCAGCCAACTTGACAGGGCTGAAGCTTTCTTT	CASSQLDRAEAFF
.	.	TRBJ1-1	TRBV19	TGTGCCTCATCCGTCTACACTGAAGCTTTCTTT	CASSVYTEAFF
.	.	TRBJ1-6	TRBV9	TGTGCCAGCAGCGTTATGGATAATTCACCCCTCCACTTT	CASSVMDNSPLHF
.	.	TRBJ1-1	TRBV6-5	TGTGCCAGCAGTTACAAGGCTGAAGCTTTCTTT	CASSYKAEAFF
few	.	TRBJ2-3	TRBV2	TGTGCCAGCAGCTTGACTATCTCCACAGATACGCAGTATTTT	CASSLTISTDTQYF
.	TRBD1	TRBJ2-5	TRBV6-5	TGTGCCAGCAAGCTGGACAGGGGAGCGGAGACCCAGTACTTC	CASKLDRGAETQYF
.	.	TRBJ2-7	TRBV5-4	TGTGCCAGCAGCTTAACAGGGAGCTCGGCCTACGAGCAGTACTTC	CASSLTGSSAYEQYF
.	.	TRBJ2-7	TRBV3-1/TRBV3-2	TGTGCCAGCGTGGATGCGGGATACGAGCAGTACTTC	CASVDAGYEQYF
few	.	TRBJ1-5	TRBV5-5	TGTGCCAGCAGCTTAAGCAGCAATCAGCCCCAGCATTTT	CASSLSSNQPQHF
.	TRBD1	TRBJ2-2	TRBV24-1	TGTGCCACCAGTGACACGGACAGGGGTGCCACCGGGGAGCTGTTTTTT	CATSDTDRGATGELFF
once	.	TRBJ2-1	TRBV3-1/TRBV3-2	TGTGCCAGCAGCCGAGGGACTGCAGGGGATAATGAGCAGTTCTTC	CASSRGTAGDNEQFF
.	.	TRBJ2-7	TRBV11-2	TGTGCCAGCAGCTTAGCACAGCTCTCCTACGAGCAGTACTTC	CASSLAQLSYEQYF